This TCR beta chain emerged from a study of PD-1 blockade in mismatch repair-deficient tumors (TCRdb year 2017). Regarding the complete study: Between late 2013 and September 2016, the trial enrolled 80 to 95 consecutive patients with eleven to twelve types of mismatch repair-deficient cancer, all of whom had received prior treatment and were progressing. Deep sequencing of TCR CDR3 regions was used to track tumor-associated T cell clones in peripheral blood of patients responding to PD-1 blockade. Summary of the overall study and its limitations: Tumor-resident clones, often undetectable in blood before treatment, expanded rapidly after pembrolizumab and then contracted, generally before radiologic responses.

Via the germline V gene, CDR1 is SNHLY and CDR2 FYNNEI. The CDR3 holds 15 amino acids from the cysteine to the phenylalanine. The retained sequence is limited to the CDR3, 45 bases, with the frame set at the first base. The junction shows trimming of 7 bases on V and 2 bases on J, plus 17 bases between the germline ends. Mismatch repair deficiency was established in every enrolled patient by polymerase chain reaction or immunohistochemistry. TCR sequencing was performed for a few patients who responded to pembrolizumab therapy. Pembrolizumab PD-1 blockade was prospectively tested in advanced mismatch repair-deficient cancers, regardless of tissue of origin, in the phase II trial. Peripheral blood T cell samples were collected serially, before PD-1 blockade began and at several time points afterward. Blood sampling time points were reported as weeks after the first dose of pembrolizumab. Library preparation employed the immunoSEQ multiplex PCR assay. TCRdb's version of the immuneACCESS table is confined to in-frame rearrangements and falls short of the full clone set. An unresolved V gene accounts for under half of the shortfall where checked; the remainder is of unknown origin. This sample is represented by 80,000 to 130,000 clones; 82% of them were singletons. Around 6.9% of the sample is taken by the ten largest.

Points on this clone: Its binding antigen is unknown. Nothing much larger sits one base from this clone, and base qualities are not available.

Recombination connected TRBV2 to TRBJ2-5; the D gene is not confidently resolved. Sequencing used peripheral blood, obtained 36 weeks after starting pembrolizumab. This sequence originates from an adult with mismatch repair-deficient cancer. The DNA sequence follows: TGTGCCAGCAAAGGCCAGAACGCAAATCAAGAGACCCAGTACTTC. This gives the protein CASKGQNANQETQYF.